What follows describes a single T cell receptor (beta chain). What it binds is not known. This clone may be a read error of a much larger clone one base away. RNA extraction gave at least 5.5 micrograms of total RNA per sample. The data belong to a study of blood T cells in healthy people across ages. Study-wide results and limits: Possibly, changes in expanded clonotypes were confounded because donor CMV status was unknown.

Next came a second PCR, run for about 7 to 12 cycles, which used a sample-barcoded 5' primer along with a J-beta primer mix. One entry per CDR3 protein results from TCRdb running MiXCR on the 5' RACE reads. The sample records under 1,000,000 distinct CDR3 sequences, 30% to 45% being singletons. V lost 0 bases to trimming and J lost 4 bases; unmatched junction nucleotides: 7. Germline V lookup: CDR1 SGDLS, CDR2 YYNGEE. The length of the CDR3 is 15 residues. The receptor comes from a man between 18 and 29 years old in good health. Sequencing was performed on blood. The chain uses TRBV9 and TRBJ2-7; 7 nucleotides match TRBD1. CDR3 bases: TGTGCCAGCAGCGTAGAAGCGAGGGGGCCGTACGAGCAGTACTTC. Amino acids: CASSVEARGPYEQYF.